These 15 T cell receptor beta chains originate from one sample sequenced in a study of identical twins. TCRdb fed the 5' RACE reads into MiXCR, producing one record per CDR3 protein. The sample records some 1,700,000 distinct CDR3 sequences, more than 30% being singletons. The sequencing sample was made of cord blood. The receptors here all came from a newborn girl in good health.

This chain uses TRBV20-1 with TRBJ2-5; 9 bases are a match to TRBD2. Germline loops: CDR1 DFQATT, CDR2 SNEGSKA (reference sequence). Trimming at V came to 7 bases and at J to 5 bases, leaving 5 bases not matched to a gene. CDR3 length: 12 residues. The CDR3 loop is CSVASGAETQYF. As DNA, the CDR3 is TGCAGTGTAGCTAGCGGGGCGGAGACCCAGTACTTC.

This clonotype was recorded many times. The J gene is TRBJ2-7, the V gene TRBV7-2; D not certain. This CDR3 comprises 12 residues. Germline V gene sequence: CDR1 SGHTA, CDR2 FQGNSA. Trimming took off 0 bases at V and 3 bases at J, with 3 bases between the two ends. The chain's CDR3 is CASSLAYYEQYF. Written as DNA, the CDR3 is TGTGCCAGCAGCTTAGCGTACTACGAGCAGTACTTC.

This sequence joins TRBV20-1 and TRBJ2-1; 7 bases are a match to TRBD2. Trimming cost V 2 bases and J 8 bases; bases outside gene matches: 12. This CDR3 is built from 15 residues. The V gene's germline CDR1 is DFQATT and CDR2 SNEGSKA (reference sequence). This chain's CDR3 is CSARRAGKLNDEQFF. CDR3 bases: TGCAGTGCTAGACGAGCGGGAAAACTAAACGATGAGCAGTTCTTC.

The V gene is TRBV7-2, the J gene TRBJ1-1; 7 bases map to TRBD1. V trimming: 1 base; J trimming: 4 bases; junction bases outside the gene matches: 6. CDR1 is SGHTA, CDR2 FQGNSA, per germline. CDR3 length: 15 residues. The DNA for the CDR3 is TGTGCCAGCAGCTTAGTAGGGGGCAGTGGCACTGAAGCTTTCTTT. Protein: CASSLVGGSGTEAFF.

The chain links TRBV9 to TRBJ1-2, with 7 bases matching TRBD1. The CDR3 covers 15 residues. Germline CDR1 SGDLS, CDR2 YYNGEE. V trimming: 4 bases; J trimming: 2 bases; junction bases outside the gene matches: 8. The CDR3 DNA is TGTGCCAGCAGCATCCAGGGGGTGGGGAACTATGGCTACACCTTC. Translating it yields CASSIQGVGNYGYTF. Looking up the rest from reference TRBV9 and TRBJ1-2 gives the full variable domain: DSGVTQTPKHLITATGQRVTLRCSPRSGDLSVYWYQQSLDQGLQFLIQYYNGEERAKGNILERFSAQQFPDLHSELNLSSLELGDSALYFCASSIQGVGNYGYTFGSGTRLTVV.

The chain recombines TRBV28 with TRBJ2-1; 11 bases are a match to TRBD2. The end of the DNA aligns better with TRBJ2-7, so the J call may be wrong. Germline V gene lookup returns CDR1 MDHEN and CDR2 SYDVKM. The CDR3 is made up of 20 amino acids. As DNA, the CDR3 is TGTGCCAGCAGTTTACATCTTGCTAGCGGGAGGAGGAGCTCCTACAATGAGCAGTACTTC. Encoded protein: CASSLHLASGRRSSYNEQYF.

This rearrangement joins TRBV2 to TRBJ1-2; D perhaps matches TRBD1 (5 bases). Trimming stripped 8 bases from V and 4 bases from J, with 11 bases between. The germline CDR1 and CDR2 sequences are SNHLY and FYNNEI. The CDR3 is made up of 12 amino acids. CDR3 sequence (DNA): TGTGCCAGCTTTGGAGGGGTCTATGGCTACACCTTC. Translation gives CASFGGVYGYTF. The variable domain in full, completed from reference TRBV2 and TRBJ1-2, reads EPEVTQTPSHQVTQMGQEVILRCVPISNHLYFYWYRQILGQKVEFLVSFYNNEISEKSEIFDDQFSVERPDGSNFTLKIRSTKLEDSAMYFCASFGGVYGYTFGSGTRLTVV.

This clonotype turned up a few times. J is TRBJ2-4 and V is TRBV28; D uncertain. Trimming stripped 6 bases from V and 0 bases from J, with 12 bases between. This CDR3 comprises 15 residues. The germline gives CDR1 MDHEN, CDR2 SYDVKM. The CDR3 loop is CASRETRTAKNIQYF. In nucleotides, the CDR3 is TGTGCCAGCAGGGAAACCAGGACAGCCAAAAACATTCAGTACTTC.

This chain uses TRBV15 with TRBJ2-1; possibly TRBD2 for D (5 bases). Germline V gene data show CDR1 as LNHNV and CDR2 as YYDKDF (reference sequence). With 1 base removed from V and 13 bases from J, the gap between germline ends came to 20 bases. The CDR3 runs to 15 residues. DNA for the CDR3: TGTGCCACCAGCAGAGCAAAAGAGGGTTTAGAGACCCAGTTCTTC. Encoded protein: CATSRAKEGLETQFF.

This clonotype was detected a few times. Here the CDR3 DNA reads TGCGCCAGCAGCTTGGTCGGGACAGGGGGATTGCACGAGCAGTACTTC. This sequence encodes CASSLVGTGGLHEQYF. The chain joins TRBV5-1 to TRBJ2-7, with 11 nucleotides matching TRBD1. Losses at the gene ends were 0 bases for V and 5 bases for J; bases not matched to a gene: 7. This CDR3 has 16 residues. CDR1 SGHRS and CDR2 YFSETQ come from the germline V gene.

This clonotype appeared many times. This CDR3 is CASSQLSYGYTF. The DNA for the CDR3 is TGTGCCAGCAGCCAACTTAGCTATGGCTACACCTTC. The chain links TRBV3-1 to TRBJ1-2; D is undetermined. The ends were cut back, 2 bases at V and 4 bases at J, with 5 bases in the middle. The CDR3 sequence is 12 residues long. Germline CDR1 LGHDT, CDR2 YNNKEL (reference sequence). Together with reference TRBV3-1 and TRBJ1-2, the CDR3 gives the full variable domain: DTAVSQTPKYLVTQMGNDKSIKCEQNLGHDTMYWYKQDSKKFLKIMFSYNNKELIINETVPNRFSPKSPDKAHLNLHINSLELGDSAVYFCASSQLSYGYTFGSGTRLTVV.

The genes are TRBV7-6 and TRBJ2-5, with a tentative D call TRBD1 (5 bases). CDR3 length equals 15 residues. V shed 2 bases and J shed 2 bases, with 12 bases lying between them. Per the germline V gene, CDR1 is SGHVS and CDR2 is FNYEAQ. CDR3 DNA: TGTGCCAGCAGCTTAAGTACAGGCATACAAGAGACCCAGTACTTC. Its translation: CASSLSTGIQETQYF.

The J gene is TRBJ2-2, the V gene TRBV6-7; 10 nucleotides align to TRBD1. TRBV6-7 is an ORF for which the function is uncertain. The CDR3 runs to 15 residues. Unmatched junction bases numbered 9, after V lost 10 bases and J lost 4 bases. The CDR3 coding sequence is TGTGCCACCGTTCCGGGACAGGGGTGCACCGGGGAGCTGTTTTTT. Amino acid sequence: CATVPGQGCTGELFF.

Points on this clonotype: A much more abundant neighbour one base away suggests this may be a read error. This chain connects TRBV29-1 to TRBJ2-1; D gene unclear. Germline V lookup: CDR1 SQVTM, CDR2 ANQGSEA. The CDR3 is 13 residues long. V lost 7 bases and J lost 5, with 15 bases in between. CDR3 loop: CSGVVRAHNEQFF. The CDR3, as DNA: TGCAGCGGAGTGGTACGGGCCCACAATGAGCAGTTCTTC.

Turning to this clonotype: A much larger clone is a single base away; this may be a read error. The CDR3 reads CASSHRGSGASVLTF. For the CDR3, the DNA is TGTGCCAGCAGTCACAGGGGTTCTGGGGCCAGCGTCCTGACTTTC. This chain connects TRBV28 to TRBJ2-6; 7 nucleotides match TRBD1. Germline CDR1 and CDR2: MDHEN and SYDVKM. This CDR3 spans 15 amino acids.